The source of this T cell receptor beta chain is a study of cytomegalovirus exposure and HLA in healthy donors. As regards this clone: Its antigen is not known.

PCR involved 60 Vbeta and 13 Jbeta primers. TCRdb's table, derived via immunoSEQ multiplex PCR, lists solely in-frame clones and lacks some. The data show 70,000 to 90,000 clones, 84% seen once. CDR1 is SGHRS and CDR2 is YFSETQ in the germline V gene. V lost 5 bases and J 0 bases, leaving 9 bases between the germline ends. This CDR3 is 14 amino acids long. Points from the study as a whole: Analysis performed later found around 15,000 TCR beta sequences associated with HLA alleles at 0.05 false discovery rate. Specificity for CMV antigens was confirmed in vitro for three of the CMV-associated chains.

Sequenced sample: PBMCs. V usage is TRBV5-1 and J usage is TRBJ1-3; D is perhaps TRBD1 (5 bases). The source is a man between 65 and 85 years old in good health and CMV-seropositive. The CDR3 bases are TGCGCCAGCAGGGGCCAGGGCTCTGGAAACACCATATATTTT. Its protein product is CASRGQGSGNTIYF. The full variable domain, completed using reference TRBV5-1 and TRBJ1-3, is KAGVTQTPRYLIKTRGQQVTLSCSPISGHRSVSWYQQTPGQGLQFLFEYFSETQRNKGNFPGRFSGRQFSNSRSEMNVSTLELGDSALYLCASRGQGSGNTIYFGEGSWLTVV.